This T cell receptor (beta chain) is from a study of cytomegalovirus exposure and HLA in healthy donors. Findings and limits, study-wide: Immune exposure data for these donors was limited to CMV serostatus. Most TCR beta V segments were productive about 90% or about 30% of the time in an earlier analysis. Among the CMV-associated chains, three were confirmed in vitro as specific for CMV antigens.

Details on this clone: Its antigen is currently unknown.

Vbeta (60) and Jbeta (13) primers were used in the PCR. Source study methods: An analysis performed later counted 73 million or so unique TCR beta chains (roughly 10 million of them shared). Here immunoSEQ multiplex PCR was the method, and the copy in TCRdb shows in-frame clones only, minus some. V, J and clone size are taken as reported in that table, and D and trimming were inferred from the DNA itself. The table includes roughly 180,000 clones, about three quarters detected once. Germline values: CDR1 SGHVS, CDR2 FQNEAQ. Trimming pared 1 base from V and 2 bases from J, leaving 11 bases between. The CDR3 has 15 residues.

The source is a man aged 50-59 years in good health and CMV-seropositive. The chain carries TRBV7-8 and TRBJ1-2; D remains ambiguous. The specimen was PBMCs. DNA for the CDR3: TGTGCCAGCAGCTTAGACACAGCTCGAAACTATGGCTACACCTTC. This gives the protein CASSLDTARNYGYTF.